Sequencing of this T cell receptor beta chain was carried out in a study of cytomegalovirus exposure and HLA in healthy donors. The CDR3 has 15 residues. The germline CDR1 and CDR2 sequences are MDHEN and SYDVKM. V gave up 6 bases and J gave up 7 bases; unmatched junction bases: 9. The PCR used 60 Vbeta and 13 Jbeta primers. The protocol was immunoSEQ multiplex PCR, while the TCRdb copy is restricted to in-frame clones and leaves out a portion. This table has about 180,000 clones, roughly 80% appearing once. The sample consisted of PBMCs. This TCR was recovered from a man aged 40-49 years in good health and CMV-seronegative. The chain carries TRBV28 and TRBJ2-1; 10 bases match TRBD1. In nucleotides, the CDR3 is TGTGCCAGCAGACCCGCGGGACAGGGGTTGAATGAGCAGTTCTTC. Protein product: CASRPAGQGLNEQFF.